The 9 T cell receptor beta chains below come from one sample, sequenced in a study of identifying expanded T cells in peripheral blood. Clones were sequenced by immunoSEQ multiplex PCR, and TCRdb holds only the in-frame ones, with some missing. Of 55,000 to 75,000 clones listed, 80% to 90% are singletons. Sequenced: blood. All receptors come from a person aged 18 to 75 in good health.

V is TRBV7-3 and J is TRBJ1-1, with 7 nucleotides matching TRBD1. Germline trimming cut 1 base from V and 3 bases from J; bases unmatched to any gene: 2. This CDR3 spans 14 amino acids. The V gene's germline CDR1 is SGHTA and CDR2 FQGTGA. The CDR3 DNA follows: TGTGCCAGCAGCTTAATGCAGGGGGACACTGAAGCTTTCTTT. It codes for CASSLMQGDTEAFF.

The gene calls are TRBV5-4 and TRBJ2-5, with 16 positions matching TRBD2. Germline-derived CDR1 and CDR2 are SGHNT and YYREEE (reference sequence). The CDR3 loop spans 19 amino acids. V shed 4 bases, J shed 5 bases, and the junction held 14 bases outside the gene matches. The CDR3 loop reads CASSPGTSGGVLNRETQYF. The CDR3 nucleotides read TGTGCCAGCAGCCCAGGGACTAGCGGGGGGGTCCTGAATCGTGAGACCCAGTACTTC.

The rearrangement links TRBV5-1 to TRBJ2-5, with 12 nucleotides matching TRBD1. Trimming took 1 base from V and 1 from J; bases not matched to a gene: 2. Germline V lookup: CDR1 SGHRS, CDR2 YFSETQ. The CDR3 length is 16 residues. In DNA form, the CDR3 reads TGCGCCAGCAGCTTGTCGGGACAGGGGGCCCAAGAGACCCAGTACTTC. It is translated as CASSLSGQGAQETQYF.

This chain joins TRBV5-4 and TRBJ2-2; D is perhaps TRBD2 (5 bases). Germline V gives CDR1 SGHNT, CDR2 YYREEE (reference sequence). CDR3 length: 15 residues. With 0 bases removed from V and 1 base from J, the gap between germline ends came to 7 bases. CDR3 sequence: CASSLVGLNTGELFF. The DNA of the CDR3 is TGTGCCAGCAGCTTGGTTGGACTGAACACCGGGGAGCTGTTTTTT.

This clone was seen only once. This chain links TRBV25-1 with TRBJ2-1; either TRBD1 or TRBD2 may fit D (6 bases each). The CDR3 consists of 17 residues. The germline V gene has CDR1 MGHDK and CDR2 SYGVNS. The V end lost 2 bases, the J end lost 1 base, and 15 bases lay between the germline ends. The chain's CDR3 is CASSEGGLAGSYNEQFF. CDR3 DNA sequence: TGTGCCAGCAGTGAAGGGGGGCTAGCAGGATCCTACAATGAGCAGTTCTTC.

This rearrangement joins TRBV4-2 to TRBJ1-1; D is unclear. V was cut by 0 bases and J by 1 base, with 9 bases left in between. The CDR3 sequence is 15 residues long. Germline CDR1 is LGHNA and CDR2 is YNFKEQ. In nucleotides, the CDR3 is TGTGCCAGCAGCCAAGATATGGACCCGAACACTGAAGCTTTCTTT. It encodes CASSQDMDPNTEAFF.

This rearrangement joins TRBV9 to TRBJ2-3; TRBD1 or TRBD2 may be the D gene (6 bases each). Trimming removed 0 bases at V and 4 bases at J, with 18 bases between. The CDR3 consists of 17 residues. Germline lookup yields CDR1 SGDLS and CDR2 YYNGEE. The CDR3 DNA sequence: TGTGCCAGCAGCGTAGCCGGGGGCCGGGCGGGCTCAGATACGCAGTATTTT. Translation gives CASSVAGGRAGSDTQYF.

This rearrangement joins TRBV7-9 to TRBJ2-7; D tentatively fits TRBD1 or TRBD2 (6 bases each). This CDR3 spans 14 amino acids. V lost 5 bases to trimming and J lost 1 base, with 12 bases between them. From germline, CDR1 is SEHNR and CDR2 FQNEAQ (reference sequence). The CDR3 protein is CASSQGGNSYEQYF. CDR3 DNA sequence: TGTGCCAGCAGCCAAGGGGGGAATTCCTACGAGCAGTACTTC.

This rearrangement joins TRBV21-1 to TRBJ1-2. TRBV21-1 represents a pseudogene. The CDR3 is 15 amino acids. The CDR3, as DNA: TGTGCCAGCAGCAAAGTCGGACGCGAGCGATGTGGCTACACCTTC. As protein: CASSKVGRERCGYTF.